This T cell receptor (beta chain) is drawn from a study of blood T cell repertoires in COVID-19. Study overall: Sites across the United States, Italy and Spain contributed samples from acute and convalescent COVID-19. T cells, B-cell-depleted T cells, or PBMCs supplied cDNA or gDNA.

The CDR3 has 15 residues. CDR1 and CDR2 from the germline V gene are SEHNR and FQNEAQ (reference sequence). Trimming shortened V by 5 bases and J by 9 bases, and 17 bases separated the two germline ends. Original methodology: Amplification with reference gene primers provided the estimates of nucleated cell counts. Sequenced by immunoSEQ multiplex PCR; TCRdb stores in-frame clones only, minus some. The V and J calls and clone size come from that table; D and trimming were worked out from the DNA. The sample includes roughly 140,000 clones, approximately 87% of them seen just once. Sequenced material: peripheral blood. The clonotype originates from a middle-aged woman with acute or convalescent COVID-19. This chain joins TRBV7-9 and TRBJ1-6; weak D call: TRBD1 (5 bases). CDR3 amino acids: CASSGDREETSPLHF. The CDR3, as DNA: TGTGCCAGCAGCGGAGACAGAGAGGAAACTTCACCCCTCCACTTT.